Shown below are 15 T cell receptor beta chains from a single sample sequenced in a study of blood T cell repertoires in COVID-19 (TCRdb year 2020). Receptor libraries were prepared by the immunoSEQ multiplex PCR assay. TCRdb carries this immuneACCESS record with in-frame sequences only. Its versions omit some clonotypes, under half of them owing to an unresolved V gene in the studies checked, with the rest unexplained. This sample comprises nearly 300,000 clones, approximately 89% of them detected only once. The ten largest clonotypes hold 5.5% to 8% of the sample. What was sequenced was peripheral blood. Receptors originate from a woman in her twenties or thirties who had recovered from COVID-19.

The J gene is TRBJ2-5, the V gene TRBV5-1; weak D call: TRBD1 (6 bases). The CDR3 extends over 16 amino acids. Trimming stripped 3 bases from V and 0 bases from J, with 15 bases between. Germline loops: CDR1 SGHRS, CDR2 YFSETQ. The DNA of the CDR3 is TGCGCCAGCAGCTCGGGAATAACAGGGAACCAAGAGACCCAGTACTTC. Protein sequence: CASSSGITGNQETQYF.

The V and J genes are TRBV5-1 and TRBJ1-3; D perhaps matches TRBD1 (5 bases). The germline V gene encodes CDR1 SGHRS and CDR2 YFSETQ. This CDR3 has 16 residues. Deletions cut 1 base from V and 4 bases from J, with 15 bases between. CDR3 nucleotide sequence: TGCGCCAGCAGCTTGTCCAATAGGGGTTACGGAAACACCATATATTTT. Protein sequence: CASSLSNRGYGNTIYF.

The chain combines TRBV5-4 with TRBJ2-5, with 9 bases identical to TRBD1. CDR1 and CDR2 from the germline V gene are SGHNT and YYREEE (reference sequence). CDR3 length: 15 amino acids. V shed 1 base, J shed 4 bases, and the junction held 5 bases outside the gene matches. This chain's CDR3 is CASSLLHRGRETQYF. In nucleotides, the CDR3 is TGTGCCAGCAGCTTGCTACACAGGGGGCGAGAGACCCAGTACTTC. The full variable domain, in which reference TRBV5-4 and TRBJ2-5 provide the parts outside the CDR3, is ETGVTQSPTHLIKTRGQQVTLRCSSQSGHNTVSWYQQALGQGPQFIFQYYREEENGRGNFPPRFSGLQFPNYSSELNVNALELDDSALYLCASSLLHRGRETQYFGPGTRLLVL.

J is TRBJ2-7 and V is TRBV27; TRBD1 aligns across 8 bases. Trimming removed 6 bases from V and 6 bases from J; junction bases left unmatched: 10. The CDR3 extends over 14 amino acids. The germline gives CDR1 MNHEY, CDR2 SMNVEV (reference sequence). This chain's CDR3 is CASRQGQGWGEQYF. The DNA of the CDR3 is TGTGCCAGCAGACAAGGACAGGGATGGGGCGAGCAGTACTTC.

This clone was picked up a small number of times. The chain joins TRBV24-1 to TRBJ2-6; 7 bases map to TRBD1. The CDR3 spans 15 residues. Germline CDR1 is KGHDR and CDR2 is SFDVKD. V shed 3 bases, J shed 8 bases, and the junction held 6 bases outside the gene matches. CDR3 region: CATSDGTALSNVLTF. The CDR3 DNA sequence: TGTGCCACCAGTGATGGGACAGCCCTGTCCAACGTCCTGACTTTC.

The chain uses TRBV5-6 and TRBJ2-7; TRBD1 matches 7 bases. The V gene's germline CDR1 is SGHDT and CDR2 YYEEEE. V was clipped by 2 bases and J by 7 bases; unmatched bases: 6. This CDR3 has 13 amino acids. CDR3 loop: CASSFGQGVEQYF. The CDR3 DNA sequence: TGTGCCAGCAGCTTCGGGCAGGGGGTGGAGCAGTACTTC.

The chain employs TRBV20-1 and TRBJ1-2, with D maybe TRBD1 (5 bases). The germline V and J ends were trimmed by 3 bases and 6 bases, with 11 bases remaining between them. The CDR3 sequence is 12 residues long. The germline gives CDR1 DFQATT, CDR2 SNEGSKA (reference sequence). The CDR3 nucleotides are TGCAGTGCTAGTGCAGGGTGGGATGGCTACACCTTC. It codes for CSASAGWDGYTF.

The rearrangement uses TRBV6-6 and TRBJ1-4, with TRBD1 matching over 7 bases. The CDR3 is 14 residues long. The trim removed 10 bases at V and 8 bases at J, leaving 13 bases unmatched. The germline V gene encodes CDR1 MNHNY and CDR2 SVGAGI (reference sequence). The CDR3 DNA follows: TGTGCCACCCTATTAGGACAGGAAAGAGAAAAACTGTTTTTT. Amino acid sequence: CATLLGQEREKLFF.

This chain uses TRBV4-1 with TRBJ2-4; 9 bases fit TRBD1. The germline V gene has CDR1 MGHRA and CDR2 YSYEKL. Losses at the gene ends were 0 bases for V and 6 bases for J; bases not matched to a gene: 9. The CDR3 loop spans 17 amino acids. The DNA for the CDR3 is TGCGCCAGCAGCCAAGAGGGTACAGGGGGCGTTGGAAACATTCAGTACTTC. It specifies CASSQEGTGGVGNIQYF.

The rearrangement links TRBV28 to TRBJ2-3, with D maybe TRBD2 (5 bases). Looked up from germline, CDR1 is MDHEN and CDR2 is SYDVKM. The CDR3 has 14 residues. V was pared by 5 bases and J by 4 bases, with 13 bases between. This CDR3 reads CASSGLLNADTQYF. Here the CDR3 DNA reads TGTGCCAGCAGTGGACTCCTGAACGCAGATACGCAGTATTTT.

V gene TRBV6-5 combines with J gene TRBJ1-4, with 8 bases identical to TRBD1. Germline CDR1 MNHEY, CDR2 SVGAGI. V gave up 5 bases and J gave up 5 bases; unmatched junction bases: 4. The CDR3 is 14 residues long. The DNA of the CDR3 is TGTGCCAGCAGTCGGACAGGGCCCAATGAAAAACTGTTTTTT. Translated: CASSRTGPNEKLFF.

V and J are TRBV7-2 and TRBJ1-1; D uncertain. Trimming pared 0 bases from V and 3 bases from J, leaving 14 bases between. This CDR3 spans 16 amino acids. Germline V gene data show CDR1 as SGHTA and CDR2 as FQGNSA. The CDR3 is CASSLARPLPDTEAFF. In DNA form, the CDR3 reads TGTGCCAGCAGCTTAGCCCGCCCTTTACCGGACACTGAAGCTTTCTTT.

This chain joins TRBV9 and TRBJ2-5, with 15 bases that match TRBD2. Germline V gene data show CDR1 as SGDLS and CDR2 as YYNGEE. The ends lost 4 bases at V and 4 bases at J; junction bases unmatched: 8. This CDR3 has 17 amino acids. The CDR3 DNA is TGTGCCAGCAGCCCCAGGACTAGCGGGGGGGCCCGAGAGACCCAGTACTTC. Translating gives CASSPRTSGGARETQYF.

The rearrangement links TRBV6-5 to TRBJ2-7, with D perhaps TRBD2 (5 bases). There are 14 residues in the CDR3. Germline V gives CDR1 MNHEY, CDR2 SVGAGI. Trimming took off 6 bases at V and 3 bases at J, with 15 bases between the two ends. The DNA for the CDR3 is TGTGCCAGCAGGGACCGAGGGATCAGCTACGAGCAGTACTTC. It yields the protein CASRDRGISYEQYF.

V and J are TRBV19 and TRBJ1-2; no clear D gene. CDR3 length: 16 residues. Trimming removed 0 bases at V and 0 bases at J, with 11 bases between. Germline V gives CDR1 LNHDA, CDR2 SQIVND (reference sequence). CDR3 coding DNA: TGTGCCAGTAGTATAGATCACCGGGGAGCTAACTATGGCTACACCTTC. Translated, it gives CASSIDHRGANYGYTF.